These 27 T cell receptor beta chains originate from one sample sequenced in a study of blood T cell repertoires in COVID-19 (TCRdb year 2020). To prepare the library, the immunoSEQ multiplex PCR assay was applied. TCRdb limited this immuneACCESS table to in-frame rearrangements with V and J called. A share of clones is missing; checked studies link under half to unresolved V genes, and the rest is unexplained. For this sample the table gives under 250,000 clones, of which about 93% were detected only once. Jointly, the top ten make up around 0.84% of the sample. Sample: peripheral blood. These receptors came from a man between 60 and 75 years old with COVID-19, enrolled during active disease.

The chain couples TRBV6-5 to TRBJ2-5, with 9 bases that match TRBD2. The J segment lost 9 bases and the V segment lost 6 bases, leaving 8 bases of the junction unmatched. Germline CDR1 reads MNHEY; CDR2 reads SVGAGI. The CDR3 covers 13 residues. The CDR3 protein is CASRVRAGGPQYF. The CDR3 DNA reads as TGTGCCAGCAGGGTCCGAGCGGGGGGTCCCCAGTACTTC.

V and J are TRBV29-1 and TRBJ1-2, with 9 positions matching TRBD1. This CDR3 is built from 12 residues. Trimming at V came to 7 bases and at J to 8 bases, leaving 8 bases not matched to a gene. Germline loops: CDR1 SQVTM, CDR2 ANQGSEA. CDR3 residues: CSGTTGGVGYTF. The DNA of the CDR3 is TGCAGCGGTACAACAGGGGGCGTGGGCTACACCTTC.

The V call is TRBV30, the J call TRBJ2-1; 8 nucleotides match TRBD1. The germline V gene encodes CDR1 GTSNPN and CDR2 SVGIG (reference sequence). The length of the CDR3 is 13 residues. Trimming took 3 bases from V and 4 from J; bases not matched to a gene: 2. The CDR3 spells CAWRGQGYNEQFF. DNA of the CDR3: TGTGCCTGGAGAGGACAGGGATACAATGAGCAGTTCTTC. Looking up the rest from reference TRBV30 and TRBJ2-1 gives the full variable domain: SQTIHQWPATLVQPVGSPLSLECTVEGTSNPNLYWYRQAAGRGLQLLFYSVGIGQISSEVPQNLSASRPQDRQFILSSKKLLLSDSGFYLCAWRGQGYNEQFFGPGTRLTVL.

The chain joins TRBV24-1 to TRBJ2-3; a weak D match, TRBD2 (6 bases). Germline CDR1 and CDR2: KGHDR and SFDVKD. Trimming stripped 4 bases from V and 0 bases from J, with 16 bases between. The CDR3 contains 17 residues. CDR3 in amino acids: CATSEFGTSSSTDTQYF. CDR3 in DNA: TGTGCCACCAGTGAGTTCGGGACTTCTTCTAGCACAGATACGCAGTATTTT.

The chain uses TRBV5-6 and TRBJ2-7; weak D call: TRBD2 (6 bases). V gave up 4 bases and J gave up 9 bases, with 17 bases separating them. CDR3 length: 13 residues. Germline V CDR1 and CDR2: SGHDT, YYEEEE. In DNA form, the CDR3 reads TGTGCCAGCAGCCTGGGAAATGGGGGAGGGCAGTACTTC. It yields the protein CASSLGNGGGQYF. The entire variable domain, with the rest obtained from reference TRBV5-6 and TRBJ2-7, is as follows: DAGVTQSPTHLIKTRGQQVTLRCSPKSGHDTVSWYQQALGQGPQFIFQYYEEEERQRGNFPDRFSGHQFPNYSSELNVNALLLGDSALYLCASSLGNGGGQYFGPGTRLTVT.

J is TRBJ1-2 and V is TRBV10-3, with TRBD1 matching over 7 bases. CDR1 is ENHRY and CDR2 is SYGVKD in the germline V gene. The CDR3 runs 13 residues. The trim removed 6 bases at V and 4 bases at J, leaving 5 bases unmatched. The CDR3 loop reads CAISQGEAYGYTF. For the CDR3, the DNA is TGTGCCATCAGCCAGGGGGAGGCCTATGGCTACACCTTC.

Here the CDR3 DNA reads TGCGCCAGCAGCCAAGGGACAGCTAGCGGCACTGAAGCTTTCTTT. It codes for CASSQGTASGTEAFF. The chain combines TRBV4-1 with TRBJ1-1, with D possibly matching TRBD1 (6 bases). The CDR3 loop spans 15 amino acids. V lost 1 base and J lost 4, with 13 bases in between. The germline V gene encodes CDR1 MGHRA and CDR2 YSYEKL.

The chain carries TRBV25-1 and TRBJ2-1; 7 bases align to TRBD2. Germline CDR1 reads MGHDK; CDR2 reads SYGVNS. Losses at the gene ends were 7 bases for V and 3 bases for J; bases not matched to a gene: 0. The CDR3 length is 12 residues. The CDR3: CASTGGYNEQFF. For the CDR3, the DNA is TGTGCCAGCACGGGGGGCTACAATGAGCAGTTCTTC.

This chain joins TRBV7-2 and TRBJ2-7, with TRBD2 matching over 15 bases. V shed 5 bases, J shed 7 bases, and the junction held 6 bases outside the gene matches. The CDR3 is 15 amino acids. Germline CDR1 SGHTA, CDR2 FQGNSA. The CDR3 protein is CASSEGTSGRIEQYF. In DNA, the CDR3 is TGTGCCAGCAGCGAGGGGACTAGCGGGAGGATTGAGCAGTACTTC. Based on the CDR3 plus reference TRBV7-2 and TRBJ2-7, the full variable domain is GAGVSQSPSNKVTEKGKDVELRCDPISGHTALYWYRQSLGQGLEFLIYFQGNSAPDKSGLPSDRFSAERTGGSVSTLTIQRTQQEDSAVYLCASSEGTSGRIEQYFGPGTRLTVT.

This clone was detected once. The rearrangement joins TRBV11-2 to TRBJ2-5, with 13 bases that match TRBD2. The germline gives CDR1 SGHAT, CDR2 FQNNGV. The CDR3 sequence is 18 residues long. Trimming cost V 4 bases and J 0 bases; bases outside gene matches: 8. The CDR3 DNA reads as TGTGCCAGCAGCTCTCCGGGACTAGCGGGGCTCAACCAAGAGACCCAGTACTTC. It encodes CASSSPGLAGLNQETQYF.

The V gene is TRBV7-9, the J gene TRBJ2-3; 7 positions agree with TRBD1. The CDR3 is 15 residues long. CDR1 and CDR2 (germline): SEHNR, FQNEAQ (reference sequence). V gave up 5 bases and J gave up 2 bases; unmatched junction bases: 7. The CDR3 spells CASSNDREPTDTQYF. The CDR3, as DNA: TGTGCCAGCAGCAACGACAGGGAACCCACAGATACGCAGTATTTT.

The chain combines TRBV7-9 with TRBJ2-1, with D hard to call. V gave up 2 bases and J gave up 5 bases, with 10 bases separating them. The germline CDR1 and CDR2 sequences are SEHNR and FQNEAQ (reference sequence). The CDR3 sequence is 14 residues long. The CDR3 loop is CASSLSFRNNEQFF. Written as DNA, the CDR3 is TGTGCCAGCAGCTTAAGCTTCAGGAACAATGAGCAGTTCTTC.

This clone occurred a few times. The V gene is TRBV25-1, the J gene TRBJ1-2; D is unclear. The CDR3 has 15 residues. Trimming took off 2 bases at V and 1 base at J, with 11 bases between the two ends. Per the germline V gene, CDR1 is MGHDK and CDR2 is SYGVNS. CDR3 sequence: CASSEARDFNYGYTF. DNA of the CDR3: TGTGCCAGCAGTGAAGCTCGGGATTTTAACTATGGCTACACCTTC.

The V gene is TRBV9, the J gene TRBJ2-2; TRBD2 agrees at 10 bases. The CDR3 has 17 amino acids. CDR1 and CDR2 from the germline V gene are SGDLS and YYNGEE. The V segment lost 0 bases and the J segment 4 bases; nucleotides outside the gene matches: 6. CDR3 amino acids: CASSVGPSGGATGELFF. The CDR3 DNA reads TGTGCCAGCAGCGTAGGTCCCAGCGGGGGGGCCACCGGGGAGCTGTTTTTT. Using reference TRBV9 and TRBJ2-2 for the parts outside the CDR3, the full variable domain is DSGVTQTPKHLITATGQRVTLRCSPRSGDLSVYWYQQSLDQGLQFLIQYYNGEERAKGNILERFSAQQFPDLHSELNLSSLELGDSALYFCASSVGPSGGATGELFFGEGSRLTVL.

This clone has just a few counts. This chain links TRBV30 with TRBJ1-5; D uncertain. The ends were cut back, 0 bases at V and 5 bases at J, with 11 bases in the middle. The CDR3 spans 14 residues. Germline V CDR1 and CDR2: GTSNPN, SVGIG (reference sequence). In DNA form, the CDR3 reads TGTGCCTGGAGTGTCGACTCAGCCCATCAGCCCCAGCATTTT. Encoded protein: CAWSVDSAHQPQHF.

The chain combines TRBV7-9 with TRBJ1-1; perhaps TRBD1 as D (5 bases). Germline loops: CDR1 SEHNR, CDR2 FQNEAQ (reference sequence). The CDR3 totals 16 residues. The V gene lost 1 base and the J gene lost 6 bases, with 18 bases spanning the gap. The CDR3 nucleotides are TGTGCCAGCAGCTTAGGGGACCCTGCGGGAGGCTCTGAAGCTTTCTTT. Protein sequence: CASSLGDPAGGSEAFF.

The gene calls are TRBV28 and TRBJ2-6, with D tentatively TRBD1 (5 bases). V lost 5 bases to trimming and J lost 3 bases, with 8 bases between them. The CDR3 has 14 amino acids. Germline CDR1 reads MDHEN; CDR2 reads SYDVKM. The CDR3, as DNA: TGTGCCAGCAGTAACACAGGTGGGGCCAACGTCCTGACTTTC. Translating gives CASSNTGGANVLTF.

The rearrangement joins TRBV18 to TRBJ2-3; 10 bases fit TRBD1. CDR1 and CDR2 from the germline V gene are KGHSH and LQKENI. After removal of 3 bases from V and 6 bases from J, the junction contained 3 bases not matched to a gene. The CDR3 length is 14 residues. The CDR3: CASSPGQGPDTQYF. The CDR3 nucleotides read TGTGCCAGCTCACCGGGACAGGGGCCCGATACGCAGTATTTT.

The chain uses TRBV10-3 and TRBJ2-7, with 10 bases fitting TRBD1. From germline, CDR1 is ENHRY and CDR2 SYGVKD. V shed 0 bases and J 2 bases; nucleotides not matched to a gene: 4. The CDR3 extends over 16 amino acids. CDR3 sequence reads: CAISESGDRGPYEQYF. Written as DNA, the CDR3 is TGTGCCATCAGTGAGTCTGGAGACAGGGGGCCCTACGAGCAGTACTTC.

The genes are TRBV2 and TRBJ1-1, with 7 bases fitting TRBD1. The junction had 5 bases not matched to a gene; V was cut back by 1 base and J by 12 bases. CDR3 length: 12 amino acids. The germline V gene encodes CDR1 SNHLY and CDR2 FYNNEI. In DNA, the CDR3 is TGTGCCAGCAGTGAAGGGACAGGCAGGACTTTCTTT. This translates into CASSEGTGRTFF.

The chain couples TRBV5-1 to TRBJ2-1; 7 bases align to TRBD1. V was clipped by 0 bases and J by 4 bases; unmatched bases: 4. The CDR3 has 15 amino acids. CDR1 SGHRS and CDR2 YFSETQ come from the germline V gene. The CDR3 protein is CASSLVPGGYNEQFF. The CDR3 DNA sequence: TGCGCCAGCAGCTTGGTCCCAGGGGGATACAATGAGCAGTTCTTC.

The chain is built from TRBV18 and TRBJ2-1; D possibly corresponds to TRBD2 (5 bases). Per the germline V gene, CDR1 is KGHSH and CDR2 is LQKENI. The CDR3 runs to 15 residues. Trimming removed 2 bases at V and 5 bases at J, with 13 bases between. The CDR3 loop is CASSPSGVIDNEQFF. CDR3 nucleotide sequence: TGTGCCAGCTCACCATCCGGGGTCATCGACAATGAGCAGTTCTTC.

The rearrangement joins TRBV5-6 to TRBJ1-5; weak D call: TRBD1 (5 bases). Trimming pared 1 base from V and 1 base from J, leaving 9 bases between. CDR3 size: 15 residues. In germline, CDR1 is SGHDT, CDR2 YYEEEE. The chain's CDR3 is CASSLLGVSNQPQHF. The CDR3, as DNA: TGTGCCAGCAGCTTGCTAGGGGTCAGCAATCAGCCCCAGCATTTT.

This rearrangement joins TRBV6-1 to TRBJ1-3; 8 nucleotides align to TRBD1. The CDR3 runs 18 residues. Germline V gene data show CDR1 as MNHNS and CDR2 as SASEGT. Trimming removed 0 bases from V and 2 bases from J; junction bases left unmatched: 9. Here the CDR3 DNA reads TGTGCCAGCAGTGAAGCCCCCTTTCAGGGGGCGACTGGAAACACCATATATTTT. Protein sequence: CASSEAPFQGATGNTIYF.

The rearrangement links TRBV10-3 to TRBJ2-3; the D gene is possibly TRBD2 (7 bases). This CDR3 has 17 amino acids. Germline V gene sequence: CDR1 ENHRY, CDR2 SYGVKD. The V gene lost 0 bases and the J gene lost 4 bases, with 17 bases spanning the gap. The CDR3 reads CAISESRLGGGPDTQYF. The CDR3 bases are TGTGCCATCAGTGAGTCGAGATTAGGGGGGGGCCCAGATACGCAGTATTTT.

This rearrangement joins TRBV3-1 (or the pseudogene TRBV3-2) to TRBJ1-2; D possibly corresponds to TRBD1 (5 bases). This CDR3 region has 13 residues. V was cut by 3 bases and J by 4 bases, with 9 bases left in between. Germline V gene data show CDR1 as LGHDT and CDR2 as YNNKEL (reference sequence). The CDR3 nucleotides read TGTGCCAGCAGCCAGGGGCAGACCTATGGCTACACCTTC. Protein sequence: CASSQGQTYGYTF.

For this clone: Different DNA sequences within this sample yield the same CDR3. The V and J genes are TRBV19 and TRBJ2-7; 11 bases fit TRBD2. The CDR3 sequence is 17 residues long. The J segment lost 1 base and the V segment lost 3 bases, leaving 8 bases of the junction unmatched. Germline V gene sequence: CDR1 LNHDA, CDR2 SQIVND (reference sequence). This chain's CDR3 is CASSMGRTSGFSYEQYF. CDR3 sequence (DNA): TGTGCCAGTAGTATGGGAAGGACTAGCGGGTTTTCCTACGAGCAGTACTTC.